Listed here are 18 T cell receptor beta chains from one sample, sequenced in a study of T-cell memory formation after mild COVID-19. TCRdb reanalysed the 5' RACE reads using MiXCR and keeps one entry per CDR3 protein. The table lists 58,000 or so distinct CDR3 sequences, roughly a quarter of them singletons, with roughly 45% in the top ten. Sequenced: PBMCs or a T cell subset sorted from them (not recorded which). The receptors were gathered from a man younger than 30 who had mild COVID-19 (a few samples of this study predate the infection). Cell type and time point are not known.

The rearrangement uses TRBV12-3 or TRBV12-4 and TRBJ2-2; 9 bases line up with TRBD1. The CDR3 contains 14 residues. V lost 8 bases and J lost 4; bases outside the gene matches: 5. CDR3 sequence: CASRDRDFTGELFF. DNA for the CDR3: TGTGCCAGCCGGGACAGGGATTTCACCGGGGAGCTGTTTTTT.

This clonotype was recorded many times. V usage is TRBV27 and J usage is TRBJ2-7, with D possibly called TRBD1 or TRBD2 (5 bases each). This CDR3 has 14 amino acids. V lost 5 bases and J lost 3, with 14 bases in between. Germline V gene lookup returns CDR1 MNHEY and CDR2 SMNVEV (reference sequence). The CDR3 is CASSRAGTYYEQYF. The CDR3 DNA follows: TGTGCCAGCAGTCGTGCCGGGACCTACTACGAGCAGTACTTC.

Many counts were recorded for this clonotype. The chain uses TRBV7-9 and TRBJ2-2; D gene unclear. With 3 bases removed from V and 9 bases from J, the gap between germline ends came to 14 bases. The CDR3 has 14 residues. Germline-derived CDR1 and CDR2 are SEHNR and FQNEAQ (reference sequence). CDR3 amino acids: CASSFQAAGRELFF. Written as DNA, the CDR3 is TGTGCCAGCAGCTTCCAGGCGGCAGGCCGGGAGCTGTTTTTT.

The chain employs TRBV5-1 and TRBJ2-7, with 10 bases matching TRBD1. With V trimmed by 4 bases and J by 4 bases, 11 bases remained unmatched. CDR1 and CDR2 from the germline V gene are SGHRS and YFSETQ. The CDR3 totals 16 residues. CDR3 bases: TGCGCCAGCAGCCGAGAGCCGGGACAGGGGCTGTACGAGCAGTACTTC. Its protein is CASSREPGQGLYEQYF.

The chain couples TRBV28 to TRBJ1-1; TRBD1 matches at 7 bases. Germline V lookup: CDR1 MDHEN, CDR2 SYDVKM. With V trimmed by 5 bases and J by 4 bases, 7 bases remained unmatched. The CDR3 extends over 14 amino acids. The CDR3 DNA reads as TGTGCCAGCAGTCCCAGGGGGGGGGGCACTGAAGCTTTCTTT. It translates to CASSPRGGGTEAFF.

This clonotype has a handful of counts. The CDR3 sequence: CASSPSAGPRANYGYTF. CDR3 bases: TGCGCCAGCAGCCCCTCCGCAGGGCCCCGAGCTAACTATGGCTACACCTTC. The rearrangement uses TRBV4-1 and TRBJ1-2; TRBD1 is a possible D gene (5 bases). The CDR3 has 17 residues. Trimming shortened V by 4 bases and J by 0 bases, and 18 bases separated the two germline ends. Germline CDR1 MGHRA, CDR2 YSYEKL.

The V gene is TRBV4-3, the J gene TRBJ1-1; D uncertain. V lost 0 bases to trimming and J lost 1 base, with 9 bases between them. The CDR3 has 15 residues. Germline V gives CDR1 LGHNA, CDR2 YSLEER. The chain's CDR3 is CASSQEMRKNTEAFF. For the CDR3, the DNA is TGCGCCAGCAGCCAAGAGATGAGGAAGAACACTGAAGCTTTCTTT.

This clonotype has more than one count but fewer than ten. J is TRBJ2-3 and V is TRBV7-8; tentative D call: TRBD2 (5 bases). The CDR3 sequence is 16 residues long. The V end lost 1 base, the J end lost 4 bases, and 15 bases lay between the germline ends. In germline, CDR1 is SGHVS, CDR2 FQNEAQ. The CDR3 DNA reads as TGTGCCAGCAGCTTAGATTCTTTGGACTTCCCAGATACGCAGTATTTT. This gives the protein CASSLDSLDFPDTQYF.

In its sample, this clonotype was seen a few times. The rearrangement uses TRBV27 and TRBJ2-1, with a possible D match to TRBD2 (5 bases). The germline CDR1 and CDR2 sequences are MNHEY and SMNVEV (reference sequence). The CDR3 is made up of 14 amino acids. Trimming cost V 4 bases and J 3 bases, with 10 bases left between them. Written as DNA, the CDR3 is TGTGCCAGCAGTTACGGACTCGGCTACAATGAGCAGTTCTTC. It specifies CASSYGLGYNEQFF.

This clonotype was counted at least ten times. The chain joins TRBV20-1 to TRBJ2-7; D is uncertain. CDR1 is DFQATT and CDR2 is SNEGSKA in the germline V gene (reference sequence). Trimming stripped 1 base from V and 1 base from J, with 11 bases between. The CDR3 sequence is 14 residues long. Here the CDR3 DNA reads TGCAGTGCTAGAGGGCAGGTTGTTTCCTACGAGCAGTACTTC. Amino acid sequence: CSARGQVVSYEQYF.

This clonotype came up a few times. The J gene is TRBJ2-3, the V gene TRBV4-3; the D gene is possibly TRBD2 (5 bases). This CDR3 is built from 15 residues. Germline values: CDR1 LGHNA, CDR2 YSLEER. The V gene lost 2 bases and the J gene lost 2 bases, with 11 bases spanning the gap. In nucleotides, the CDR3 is TGCGCCAGCAGCCAAACTTACGGGGACACAGATACGCAGTATTTT. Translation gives CASSQTYGDTDTQYF.

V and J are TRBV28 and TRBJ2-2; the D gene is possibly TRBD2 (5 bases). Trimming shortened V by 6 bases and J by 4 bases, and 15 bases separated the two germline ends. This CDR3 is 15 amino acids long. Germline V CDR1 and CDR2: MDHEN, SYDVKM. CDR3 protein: CASSSWGVGTGELFF. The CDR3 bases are TGTGCCAGCAGCTCCTGGGGAGTGGGCACCGGGGAGCTGTTTTTT.

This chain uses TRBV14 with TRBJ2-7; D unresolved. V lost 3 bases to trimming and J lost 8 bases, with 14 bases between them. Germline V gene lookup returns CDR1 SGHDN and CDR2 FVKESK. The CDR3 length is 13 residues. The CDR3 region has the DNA TGTGCCAGCAGCCATATCTCCTTCCCCCAGCAGTACTTC. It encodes CASSHISFPQQYF.

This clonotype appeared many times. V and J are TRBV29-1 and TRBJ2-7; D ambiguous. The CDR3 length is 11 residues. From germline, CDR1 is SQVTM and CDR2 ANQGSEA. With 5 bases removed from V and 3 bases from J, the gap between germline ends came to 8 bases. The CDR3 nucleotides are TGCAGCGTTAGTCAGAACTACGAGCAGTACTTC. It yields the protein CSVSQNYEQYF.

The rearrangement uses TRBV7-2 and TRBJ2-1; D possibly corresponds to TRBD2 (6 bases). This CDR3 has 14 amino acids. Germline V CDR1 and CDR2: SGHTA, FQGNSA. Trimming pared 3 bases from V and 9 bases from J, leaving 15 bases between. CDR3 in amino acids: CASSFAAGMVEQFF. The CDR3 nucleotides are TGTGCCAGCAGCTTCGCGGCGGGGATGGTTGAGCAGTTCTTC.

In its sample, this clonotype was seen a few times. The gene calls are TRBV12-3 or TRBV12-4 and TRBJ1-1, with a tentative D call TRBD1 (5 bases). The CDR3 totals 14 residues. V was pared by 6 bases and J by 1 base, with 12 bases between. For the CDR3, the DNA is TGTGCCAGCAGCTATGGGACCCCGAACACTGAAGCTTTCTTT. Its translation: CASSYGTPNTEAFF.

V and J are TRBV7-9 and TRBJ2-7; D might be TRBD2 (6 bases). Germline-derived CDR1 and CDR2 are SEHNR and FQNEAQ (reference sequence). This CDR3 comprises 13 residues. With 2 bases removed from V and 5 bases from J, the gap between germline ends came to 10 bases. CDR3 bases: TGTGCCAGCAGCTTAACTAGCTTCCACGAGCAGTACTTC. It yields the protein CASSLTSFHEQYF.

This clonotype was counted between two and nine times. DNA for the CDR3: TGTGCCAGTAGTATCAGCCAGGGGGTGCCCGGGATTCAGCCCCAGCATTTT. As protein: CASSISQGVPGIQPQHF. This chain uses TRBV19 with TRBJ1-5; 7 nucleotides line up with TRBD1. The CDR3 consists of 17 residues. Looked up from germline, CDR1 is LNHDA and CDR2 is SQIVND (reference sequence). Trimming took 3 bases from V and 6 from J; bases not matched to a gene: 14.